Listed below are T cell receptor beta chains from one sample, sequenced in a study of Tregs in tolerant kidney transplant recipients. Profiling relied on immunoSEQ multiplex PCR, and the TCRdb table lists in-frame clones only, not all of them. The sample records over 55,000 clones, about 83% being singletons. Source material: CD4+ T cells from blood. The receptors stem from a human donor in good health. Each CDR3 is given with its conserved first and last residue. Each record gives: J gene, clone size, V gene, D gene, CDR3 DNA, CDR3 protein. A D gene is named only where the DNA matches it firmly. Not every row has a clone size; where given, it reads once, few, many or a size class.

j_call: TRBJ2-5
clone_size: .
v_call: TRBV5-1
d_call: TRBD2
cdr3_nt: TGCGCCAGCAGCTTGGATCGGGGAGGGGAGACCCAGTACTTC
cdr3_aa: CASSLDRGGETQYF

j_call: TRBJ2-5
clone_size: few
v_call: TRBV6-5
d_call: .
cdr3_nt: TGTGCCAGCAGTTTCCGGGACGGCACCCAAGAGACCCAGTACTTC
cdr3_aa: CASSFRDGTQETQYF

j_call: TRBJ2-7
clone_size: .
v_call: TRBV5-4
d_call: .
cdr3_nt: TGTGCCAGCAGCTCCCCCGGGGGGCCCTACGAGCAGTACTTC
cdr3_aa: CASSSPGGPYEQYF

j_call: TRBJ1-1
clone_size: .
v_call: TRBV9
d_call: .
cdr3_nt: TGTGCCAGCAGCGTAGCTGATGGGGGTTCGGGCACTGAAGCTTTCTTT
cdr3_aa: CASSVADGGSGTEAFF

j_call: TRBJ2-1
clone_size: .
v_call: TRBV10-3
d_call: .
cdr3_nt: TGTGCCATCTTAGCTGATTCCCGAGGCAATGAGCAGTTCTTC
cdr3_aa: CAILADSRGNEQFF

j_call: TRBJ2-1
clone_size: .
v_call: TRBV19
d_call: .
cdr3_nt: TGTGCCAGTAGTATTCTGGCAGGCGACAATGAGCAGTTCTTC
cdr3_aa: CASSILAGDNEQFF

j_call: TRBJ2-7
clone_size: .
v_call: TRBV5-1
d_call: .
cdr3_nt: TGCGCCAGCAGCCCGGGACTCTTGAGCTCCTACGAGCAGTACTTC
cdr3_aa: CASSPGLLSSYEQYF

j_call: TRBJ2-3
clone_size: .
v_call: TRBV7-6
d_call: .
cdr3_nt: TGTGCCAGCAGCTTGGGGGAATTCACAGATACGCAGTATTTT
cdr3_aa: CASSLGEFTDTQYF

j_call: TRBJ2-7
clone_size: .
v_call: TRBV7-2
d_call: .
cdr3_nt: TGTGCCAGCAGCCGACGGGGGAGCTCCTACGAGCAGTACTTC
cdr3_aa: CASSRRGSSYEQYF

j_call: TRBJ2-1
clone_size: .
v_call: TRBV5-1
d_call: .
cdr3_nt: TGCGCCAGCAGCTTGGTTTTAGGGCTAGCAGTTTTCTTC
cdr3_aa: CASSLVLGLAVFF

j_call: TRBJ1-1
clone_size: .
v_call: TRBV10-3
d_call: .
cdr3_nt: TGTGCCATCAGAGAGACACCAAACACTGAAGCTTTCTTT
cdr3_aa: CAIRETPNTEAFF

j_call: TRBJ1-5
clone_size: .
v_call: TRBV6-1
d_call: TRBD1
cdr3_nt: TGTGCCAGCAGTCCTCGGACAGGGAATCAGCCCCAGCATTTT
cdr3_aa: CASSPRTGNQPQHF

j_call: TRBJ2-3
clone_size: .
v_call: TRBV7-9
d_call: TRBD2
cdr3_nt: TGTGCCAGCAGCTTAGGAGCGGGGACAGATACGCAGTATTTT
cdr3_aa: CASSLGAGTDTQYF

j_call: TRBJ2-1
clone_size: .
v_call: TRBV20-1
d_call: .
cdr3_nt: TGCAGTGCCCAGATACGGGAGCAGTTCTTC
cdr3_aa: CSAQIREQFF

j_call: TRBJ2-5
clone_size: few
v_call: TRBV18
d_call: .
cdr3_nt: TGTGCCAGCTCGGCGGGCAACCAAGAGACCCAGTACTTC
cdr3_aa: CASSAGNQETQYF

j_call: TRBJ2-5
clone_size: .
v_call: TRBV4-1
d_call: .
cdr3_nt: TGCGCCAGCAGCCAATCCGGGACGGACCAAGAGACCCAGTACTTC
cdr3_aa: CASSQSGTDQETQYF

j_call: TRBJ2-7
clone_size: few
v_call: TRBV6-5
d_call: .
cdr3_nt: TGTGCCAGCAGTTCGGACACCCGGCGGGAGCAGTACTTC
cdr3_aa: CASSSDTRREQYF

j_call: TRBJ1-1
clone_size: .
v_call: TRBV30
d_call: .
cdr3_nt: TGTGCCTGGAGTCAGGGAGGCCCTGAAGCTTTCTTT
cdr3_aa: CAWSQGGPEAFF

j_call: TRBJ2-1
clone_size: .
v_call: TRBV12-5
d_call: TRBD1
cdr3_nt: TGTGCTAGTGGTTTGGTACCTCCAAAAGGGGGTCTGACAGGGGGCAGGTCCTACAATGAGCAGTTCTTC
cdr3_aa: CASGLVPPKGGLTGGRSYNEQFF

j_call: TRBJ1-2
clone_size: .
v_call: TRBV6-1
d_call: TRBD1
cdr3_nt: TGTGCCAGCACCCGGACAGGGGCCTCTCAGGAAGGCTACACCTTC
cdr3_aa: CASTRTGASQEGYTF

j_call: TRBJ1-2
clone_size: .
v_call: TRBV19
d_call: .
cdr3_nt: TGTGCCAGTAGTACCTCGACAGCTCTTAACTATGGCTACACCTTC
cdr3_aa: CASSTSTALNYGYTF

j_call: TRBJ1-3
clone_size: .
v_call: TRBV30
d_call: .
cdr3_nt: TGTGCCTGGAGTTCCGAAAACACCATATATTTT
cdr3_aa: CAWSSENTIYF

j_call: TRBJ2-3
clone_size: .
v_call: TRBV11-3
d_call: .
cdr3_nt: TGTGCCAGCAGCTTAGAGGGCGCGGAGACAGATACGCAGTATTTT
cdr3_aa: CASSLEGAETDTQYF

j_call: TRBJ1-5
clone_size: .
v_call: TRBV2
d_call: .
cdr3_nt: TGTGCCAGCAGGGGTCAGGGGAGCAATCAGCCCCAGCATTTT
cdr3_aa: CASRGQGSNQPQHF

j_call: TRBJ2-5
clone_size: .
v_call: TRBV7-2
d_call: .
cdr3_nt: TGTGCCAGCAGCTTAGCGGCTACTCCGTACCAAGAGACCCAGTACTTC
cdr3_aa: CASSLAATPYQETQYF

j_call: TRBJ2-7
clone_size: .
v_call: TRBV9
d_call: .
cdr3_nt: TGTGCCAGCAGCGTAGCCCCGGACCCAACCTCCTACGAGCAGTACTTC
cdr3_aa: CASSVAPDPTSYEQYF

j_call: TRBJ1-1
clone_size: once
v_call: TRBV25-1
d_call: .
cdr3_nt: TGTGCCAGCAGCCAGGAACAGGGCTCGATTGAAGCTTTCTTT
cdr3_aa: CASSQEQGSIEAFF

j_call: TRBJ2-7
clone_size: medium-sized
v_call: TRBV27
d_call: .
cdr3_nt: TGTGCCAGCAGTTTTCTAACAGGGGAGCAGTACTTC
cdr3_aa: CASSFLTGEQYF

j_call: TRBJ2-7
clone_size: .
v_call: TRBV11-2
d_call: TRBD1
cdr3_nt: TGTGCCAGCAGCTTAAGGGGAACAGGGGACGAGCAGTACTTC
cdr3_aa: CASSLRGTGDEQYF

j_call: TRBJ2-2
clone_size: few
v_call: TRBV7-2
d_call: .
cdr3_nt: TGTGCCAGCAGCTCACAGGGCAACGCCGGGGAGCTGTTTTTT
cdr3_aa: CASSSQGNAGELFF

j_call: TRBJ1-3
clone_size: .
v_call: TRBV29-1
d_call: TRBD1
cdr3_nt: TGCAGCGTGGGCACAGGGGTGGCTGGAAACACCATATATTTT
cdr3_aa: CSVGTGVAGNTIYF

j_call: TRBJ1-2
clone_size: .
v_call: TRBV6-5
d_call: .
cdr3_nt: TGTGCCAGCAGTCCTACACAGAACTATGGCTACACCTTC
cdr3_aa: CASSPTQNYGYTF

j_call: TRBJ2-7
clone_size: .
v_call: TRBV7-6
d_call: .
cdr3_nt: TGTGCCAGCAGCTCCCATTATCGATCCTACGAGCAGTACTTC
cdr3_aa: CASSSHYRSYEQYF

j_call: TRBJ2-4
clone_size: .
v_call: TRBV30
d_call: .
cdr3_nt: TGTGCCTGGAGCGCAGGGGGGGGCAAAAACATTCAGTACTTC
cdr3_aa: CAWSAGGGKNIQYF

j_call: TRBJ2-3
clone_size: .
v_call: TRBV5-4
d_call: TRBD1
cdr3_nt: TGTGCCAGCAGCCCTTTGGCACGACAGGGGGCGGCCCCCCTGAATACGCAGTATTTT
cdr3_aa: CASSPLARQGAAPLNTQYF

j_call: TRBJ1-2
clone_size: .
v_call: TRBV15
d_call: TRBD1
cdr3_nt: TGTGCCACCAGCCGGCCGGGGACAGGGCGAGACTACACCTTC
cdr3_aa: CATSRPGTGRDYTF

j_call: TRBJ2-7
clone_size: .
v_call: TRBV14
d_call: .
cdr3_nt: TGTGCCAGCAGCCAAAGGGTGGTGTACGAGCAGTACTTC
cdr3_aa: CASSQRVVYEQYF

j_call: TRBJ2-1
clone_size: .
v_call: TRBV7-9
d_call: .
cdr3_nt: TGTGCCAGCAGCTCCACGGTATGGGCAAATGAGCAGTTCTTC
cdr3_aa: CASSSTVWANEQFF

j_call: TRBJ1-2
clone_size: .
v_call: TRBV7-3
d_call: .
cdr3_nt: TGTGCCAGCAGCCTAGACAGATACTATGGCTACACCTTC
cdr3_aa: CASSLDRYYGYTF

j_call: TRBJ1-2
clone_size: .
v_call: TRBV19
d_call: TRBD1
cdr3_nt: TGTGCCAGTAGTCGGACAGGGATGGGGTATGGCTACACCTTC
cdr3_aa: CASSRTGMGYGYTF

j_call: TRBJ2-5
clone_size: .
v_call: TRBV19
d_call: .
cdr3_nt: TGTGCCAGTAGCCGAGGGGCCCTGCCCCAAGAGACCCAGTACTTC
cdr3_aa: CASSRGALPQETQYF